Only one count was recorded for the clone carrying this T cell receptor beta chain. The target antigen is unknown. The junction does not match germline at one end; this may be a read error. The sample originates from a study of tumor and adjacent non-tumor tissue in lung cancer. Findings and limits, study-wide: Tumor tissue had significantly higher TCR diversity than normal lung.

The CDR3 length is 17 residues. The germline CDR1 and CDR2 sequences are KGHSH and LQKENI. Three rounds of nested PCR, following a modified ARM-PCR protocol, produced the TCRbeta library. Via MiXCR, TCRdb re-called the multiplex PCR reads, giving one row per CDR3 protein. The sample has about 98,000 distinct CDR3 sequences; 75% to 85% are singletons. No cell sorting was done before RNA was extracted from the tissue. More than 3 cm separated this lung sample from the edge of the tumor. The receptor was derived from a man in his fifties or sixties with small cell lung cancer. This chain joins TRBV18 and TRBJ1-1, with D unclear. Sequenced: distant non-tumor lung tissue. CDR3 sequence reads: CVSSPEGSSGSNTEAFF. The CDR3 DNA reads TGTGTCAGCTCACCAGAAGGGTCATCCGGCTCGAACACTGAAGCTTTCTTT.